The rows below give T cell receptor beta chains drawn from one sample of a study of blood T cell repertoires in COVID-19. TCRdb's copy holds only in-frame clones and misses some; the assay was immunoSEQ multiplex PCR. This repertoire shows around 60,000 clones, about four fifths found once; its top ten account for 16%. The sample was peripheral blood. The receptor source for this set is a man in his sixties with COVID-19, enrolled during active disease. The CDR3 runs from the conserved cysteine through the conserved F or W. D genes are given only for firm matches. The listing skips clone size in some rows; elsewhere it reads once, few, many or a size class.

.	TRBJ2-1	TRBV10-2	14	.	TGCGCCAGCAGGGACACTACGACCTACAATGAGCAGTTCTTC	CASRDTTTYNEQFF
.	TRBJ2-3	TRBV2	13	.	TGTGCCAGCAGTGCGGGGAGAGGGGATACGCAGTATTTT	CASSAGRGDTQYF
.	TRBJ1-6	TRBV5-1	16	.	TGCGCCAGCACTAAGGACGGAGGCTCCTATAATTCACCCCTCCACTTT	CASTKDGGSYNSPLHF
.	TRBJ2-7	TRBV18	14	.	TGTGCCAGCTCACCTTTGGACAGCTCCTACGAGCAGTACTTC	CASSPLDSSYEQYF
.	TRBJ1-3	TRBV18	12	.	TGTGCCAGCTCACCCGACAGAAACACCATATATTTT	CASSPDRNTIYF
.	TRBJ1-2	TRBV5-3	15	few	TGTGCCAGAAGCCAAAACAGAAAAGCTAACTATGGCTACACCTTC	CARSQNRKANYGYTF
.	TRBJ2-7	TRBV3-1/TRBV3-2	16	.	TGTGCCAGCAGCCAATCCGGAGGTGAGAGGGTACCCGAGCAGTACTTC	CASSQSGGERVPEQYF
.	TRBJ1-1	TRBV5-1	15	.	TGCGCCAGTAAACAATCAGGGTCCATGAACACTGAAGCTTTCTTT	CASKQSGSMNTEAFF
.	TRBJ1-2	TRBV20-1	11	.	TGCAGTGCCCCACAGGGTTTCGGCTACACCTTC	CSAPQGFGYTF
TRBD1	TRBJ1-5	TRBV3-1/TRBV3-2	14	.	TGTGCCAGCAGCCACGCAGGGGGGAATCAGCCCCAGCATTTT	CASSHAGGNQPQHF
.	TRBJ1-4	TRBV9	16	.	TGTGCCAGCAGCTTCACGGGTGCTGCAACTAATGAAAAACTGTTTTTT	CASSFTGAATNEKLFF
.	TRBJ1-3	TRBV11-2	13	.	TGTGCCAGCAGCTTCGGACAGGGAAACACCATATATTTT	CASSFGQGNTIYF
TRBD2	TRBJ2-3	TRBV7-7	15	.	TGTGCCAGCAGCCCGGGACTAGCGGGAGGGGATACGCAGTATTTT	CASSPGLAGGDTQYF
.	TRBJ2-5	TRBV28	13	.	TGTGCCAGCAGTTTTGGGCATGGTGAGACCCAGTACTTC	CASSFGHGETQYF
TRBD1	TRBJ1-2	TRBV18	13	.	TGTGCCAGCTCACCGTCCGGGACAGGCTCTCTTAAATTC	CASSPSGTGSLKF
.	TRBJ2-3	TRBV2	13	.	TGTGCCAGCAGCAAGAACGAAGCTGATACGCAGTATTTT	CASSKNEADTQYF
.	TRBJ2-3	TRBV6-2/TRBV6-3	16	.	TGTGCCAGCAGTGTAGGAGTGGGGACTAGCACAGATACGCAGTATTTT	CASSVGVGTSTDTQYF
.	TRBJ2-2	TRBV19	14	.	TGTGCCAGTAGTACCCTTAGTGGTACCGGGGAGCTGTTTTTT	CASSTLSGTGELFF
TRBD1	TRBJ2-1	TRBV14	13	.	TGTGCCAGCAGCCCCGGGACAGGTAATGAGCAGTTCTTC	CASSPGTGNEQFF
.	TRBJ1-1	TRBV7-6	15	.	TGTGCCAGCAGCTTAATTGGTACAGCCCGGGGTGAAGCTTTCTTT	CASSLIGTARGEAFF
TRBD2	TRBJ2-5	TRBV10-3	15	.	TGTGCCATCAGAGGTAGCGGGGGGCCACGAGAGACCCAGTACTTC	CAIRGSGGPRETQYF
.	TRBJ1-2	TRBV20-1	14	.	TGCAGTGCTAGTGGGCAGGGCCCTCCCTATGGCTACACCTTC	CSASGQGPPYGYTF
.	TRBJ2-7	TRBV5-1	15	few	TGCGCCAGCAGCTTGAGGGCAGGGCAAGTAAACGAGCAGTACTTC	CASSLRAGQVNEQYF
.	TRBJ2-1	TRBV27	15	few	TGTGCCAGCAGTTTTTCCCAGGAGGCCTACAATGAGCAGTTCTTC	CASSFSQEAYNEQFF
.	TRBJ2-7	TRBV21-1	14	.	TGTGCCAGCAGCAACAACAGGGAAGACTACGAGCAGTACTTC	CASSNNREDYEQYF
.	TRBJ2-1	TRBV6-5	11	.	TGTGCCAGCGCTAACTACAATGAGCAGTTCTTC	CASANYNEQFF
.	TRBJ1-4	TRBV28	14	few	TGTGCCAGCAGGTCCCCGGGGTTCGGGGAAAAACTGTTTTTT	CASRSPGFGEKLFF
TRBD1	TRBJ1-6	TRBV5-1	16	.	TGCGCCAGCAGCTTTGGACAGGGTTCGAGTGCTTCACCCCTCCACTTT	CASSFGQGSSASPLHF
TRBD1	TRBJ1-1	TRBV3-1/TRBV3-2	14	many	TGTGCCAGCAGCCGGGACAGCTTGAACACTGAAGCTTTCTTT	CASSRDSLNTEAFF
.	TRBJ1-5	TRBV2	13	.	TGTGCCAGCATGCGGGAGGGTTTAAAGCCCCAGCATTTT	CASMREGLKPQHF
.	TRBJ2-3	TRBV5-4	14	.	TGTGCCAGCAGCCGAGGGTCGGGCACAGATACGCAGTATTTT	CASSRGSGTDTQYF
TRBD1	TRBJ1-1	TRBV18	14	.	TGTGCCAGCTCACCCCTAATCCGGGACAGGGTGGCTTTCTTT	CASSPLIRDRVAFF
TRBD1	TRBJ2-1	TRBV19	14	.	TGTGCCAGTAGTAGTAAGGGACAGAACAATGAGCAGTTCTTC	CASSSKGQNNEQFF
TRBD1	TRBJ1-5	TRBV11-2	15	.	TGTGCCAGCAGCTTAGGGGACAGCTTCAATCAGCCCCAGCATTTT	CASSLGDSFNQPQHF
TRBD2	TRBJ2-2	TRBV27	17	once	TGTGCCAGCAGTTTGTTTAGCGGGAGGGCGAAGACCGGGGAGCTGTTTTTT	CASSLFSGRAKTGELFF
.	TRBJ2-7	TRBV27	16	few	TGTGCCAGCAGTTTAGGGGCGGGAAGCAGCTCCTACGAGCAGTACTTC	CASSLGAGSSSYEQYF
TRBD2	TRBJ2-5	TRBV9	13	.	TGTGCCAGCAGCCCGCTAGCGGGTGAGACCCAGTACTTC	CASSPLAGETQYF
TRBD2	TRBJ2-1	TRBV6-5	14	few	TGTGCCACCTCGAAACTAGCGGGAACCGATGAGCAGTTCTTC	CATSKLAGTDEQFF
TRBD2	TRBJ2-2	TRBV30	20	.	TGTGCCTGGAGACACCCGTGGGCTAGCGGGGGATTCGCGAACACCGGGGAGCTGTTTTTT	CAWRHPWASGGFANTGELFF
.	TRBJ1-1	TRBV18	15	few	TGTGCCAGCTCACCACAGCGAGAAACGAACACTGAAGCTTTCTTT	CASSPQRETNTEAFF
TRBD1	TRBJ1-3	TRBV13	16	.	TGTGCCAGCAGCCCCGGACAGGGTTTCGCTGGAAACACCATATATTTT	CASSPGQGFAGNTIYF
.	TRBJ1-1	TRBV7-2	14	.	TGTGCCAGCAGCTCGGACGCGGGAAACACTGAAGCTTTCTTT	CASSSDAGNTEAFF
TRBD2	TRBJ2-3	TRBV20-1	16	.	TGCAGTGCTAGTTTTCTCCTAGCGGGGGGCACAGATACGCAGTATTTT	CSASFLLAGGTDTQYF
.	TRBJ2-2	TRBV5-4	16	few	TGTGCCAGCAGCCGCCAAATTGGGGCTAACACCGGGGAGCTGTTTTTT	CASSRQIGANTGELFF
TRBD1	TRBJ2-5	TRBV6-5	15	.	TGTGCCAGCAGTCCTACCGGGACAGGGTTGGAGACCCAGTACTTC	CASSPTGTGLETQYF
.	TRBJ1-6	TRBV11-2	14	.	TGTGCCAGCAGCTTATCCGGGGGGTATTCACCCCTCCACTTT	CASSLSGGYSPLHF
.	TRBJ2-1	TRBV5-1	16	.	TGCGCCAGCAGCAGTTCACAGGTCATGGGGAACAATGAGCAGTTCTTC	CASSSSQVMGNNEQFF
TRBD1	TRBJ1-5	TRBV28	14	.	TGTGCCAGCAGCAAGGGGACAGGGGATCAGCCCCAGCATTTT	CASSKGTGDQPQHF
TRBD1	TRBJ2-3	TRBV30	15	.	TGTGCCTGGAGTGTAGGAGACAGGGGTCGGGATACGCAGTATTTT	CAWSVGDRGRDTQYF
.	TRBJ1-5	TRBV2	15	.	TGTGCCAGCAGGAGTGACAGTTATAGCAATCAGCCCCAGCATTTT	CASRSDSYSNQPQHF